This T cell receptor (beta chain) was obtained from a study of identical twins. TCRdb reprocessed the 5' RACE reads via MiXCR and lists one record per CDR3 protein. The sample includes hundreds of thousands of distinct CDR3 sequences, 6% to 6.5% of them seen just once. Germline V gives CDR1 KGHDR, CDR2 SFDVKD. V lost 4 bases, J lost 1 base, and 11 bases stayed unmatched. The CDR3 extends over 19 amino acids. Study-level results: Excess sharing between twins was weaker in beta out-of-frame sequences. One should note that invariant MAIT and iNKT cells could partly confound zero-insertion analyses. For cord blood, abundant beta clonotypes had fewer insertions, unlike memory repertoires, which showed none. Out-of-frame alpha sequences common to twins exhibited a surplus of low generation probability.

This clonotype was seen many times. Its antigen is not identified. The genes are TRBV24-1 and TRBJ2-2; 10 bases fit TRBD2. Sequencing used naive T cells sorted from blood. The origin of this receptor is a man between 18 and 35 years old in good health. DNA of the CDR3: TGTGCCACCAGTGACACGGGTGGACTAGCGGAATGGAACACCGGGGAGCTGTTTTTT. It translates to CATSDTGGLAEWNTGELFF.